The 11 T cell receptor beta chains listed next were all sequenced from one sample in a study of blood T cell repertoires in COVID-19. Clones were sequenced by immunoSEQ multiplex PCR, and TCRdb holds only the in-frame ones, with some missing. The table lists 150,000 to 200,000 clones, approximately 86% of them singletons. Sequenced input: peripheral blood. Receptor source: a woman older than 75 with COVID-19, enrolled during active disease.

V is TRBV15 and J is TRBJ2-2, with a weak D call TRBD1 (6 bases). V dropped 5 bases and J dropped 5 bases, with 15 bases sitting between them. This CDR3 is built from 15 residues. Looked up from germline, CDR1 is LNHNV and CDR2 is YYDKDF (reference sequence). CDR3 protein: CATSPHRAGTGELFF. The CDR3 nucleotides are TGTGCCACCAGCCCTCACAGGGCTGGGACCGGGGAGCTGTTTTTT.

The chain couples TRBV7-9 to TRBJ2-2, with a tentative D call TRBD2 (5 bases). Trimming stripped 5 bases from V and 8 bases from J, with 12 bases between. The CDR3 has 13 residues. Germline loops: CDR1 SEHNR, CDR2 FQNEAQ (reference sequence). The CDR3 nucleotides are TGTGCCAGCAGCGGTCTAGCCGGGGGGGAGCTGTTTTTT. Its protein product is CASSGLAGGELFF. Supplemented by reference TRBV7-9 and TRBJ2-2, the full variable domain reads DTGVSQNPRHKITKRGQNVTFRCDPISEHNRLYWYRQTLGQGPEFLTYFQNEAQLEKSRLLSDRFSAERPKGSFSTLEIQRTEQGDSAMYLCASSGLAGGELFFGEGSRLTVL.

The chain couples TRBV3-1 (or the pseudogene TRBV3-2) to TRBJ1-2; a possible D gene is TRBD1 (6 bases). The CDR3 runs 12 residues. Germline CDR1 and CDR2: LGHDT and YNNKEL (reference sequence). Deletions cut 6 bases from V and 8 bases from J, with 13 bases between. CDR3 nucleotide sequence: TGTGCCAGCAGTCCAGGGGTGAAAGGCTACACCTTC. Translating it yields CASSPGVKGYTF.

The rearrangement links TRBV29-1 to TRBJ1-2, with D unresolved. This CDR3 spans 9 amino acids. The germline gives CDR1 SQVTM, CDR2 ANQGSEA. V dropped 6 bases and J dropped 8 bases, with 7 bases sitting between them. The CDR3 is CSVSEGYTF. CDR3 nucleotide sequence: TGCAGCGTCTCAGAAGGCTACACCTTC.

The chain combines TRBV4-1 with TRBJ2-5; the match to TRBD2 covers 14 bases. The V and J ends lost 1 base and 5 bases, in that order; junction bases with no gene match: 9. Germline assignment: CDR1 MGHRA and CDR2 YSYEKL. CDR3 length equals 18 residues. The DNA of the CDR3 is TGCGCCAGCAGCCAAGTTATGGGGACTAGCGGGAGTCCTGAGACCCAGTACTTC. It translates to CASSQVMGTSGSPETQYF.

The chain carries TRBV27 and TRBJ2-3, with D maybe TRBD2 (6 bases). The V and J ends lost 3 bases and 3 bases respectively, with 13 bases between them. Germline CDR1 reads MNHEY; CDR2 reads SMNVEV (reference sequence). The CDR3 is 15 amino acids. The CDR3: CASSFSGLSTDTQYF. In DNA, the CDR3 is TGTGCCAGCAGTTTTTCGGGACTTAGTACAGATACGCAGTATTTT.

This chain uses TRBV30 with TRBJ2-7; 7 bases agree with TRBD1. CDR1 is GTSNPN, CDR2 SVGIG, per germline (reference sequence). CDR3 length: 13 residues. CDR3 protein: CASRDSFSYEQYF. In DNA, the CDR3 is TGTGCGTCCCGGGACAGTTTTTCCTACGAGCAGTACTTC.

The chain has TRBV19 and TRBJ1-3; D remains ambiguous. The CDR3 runs to 12 residues. Trimming shortened V by 5 bases and J by 4 bases, and 6 bases separated the two germline ends. Germline V gives CDR1 LNHDA, CDR2 SQIVND (reference sequence). The CDR3 protein is CASSLWGNTIYF. CDR3 nucleotides: TGTGCCAGTAGTCTATGGGGAAACACCATATATTTT. The entire variable domain, with the rest obtained from reference TRBV19 and TRBJ1-3, is as follows: DGGITQSPKYLFRKEGQNVTLSCEQNLNHDAMYWYRQDPGQGLRLIYYSQIVNDFQKGDIAEGYSVSREKKESFPLTVTSAQKNPTAFYLCASSLWGNTIYFGEGSWLTVV.

This chain connects TRBV28 to TRBJ2-1; TRBD2 is a possible D gene (5 bases). CDR3 length equals 10 residues. The germline gives CDR1 MDHEN, CDR2 SYDVKM. V lost 11 bases to trimming and J lost 15 bases, with 17 bases between them. The CDR3 nucleotides are TGTGCCTCCACCGAGGAGGCACCGTTCTTC. Translating it yields CASTEEAPFF.

This clone showed up just a few times. The rearrangement joins TRBV7-2 to TRBJ1-2; D remains unclear. CDR3 length: 9 amino acids. Germline V gives CDR1 SGHTA, CDR2 FQGNSA. V lost 5 bases and J lost 8, with 3 bases in between. The CDR3 nucleotides are TGTGCCAGCAGCCAAGGCTACACCTTC. As protein: CASSQGYTF.

V and J are TRBV20-1 and TRBJ1-2, with D hard to call. The V end was cut by 3 bases, the J end by 6 bases, with 5 bases between. The CDR3 is 10 residues long. CDR1 and CDR2 from the germline V gene are DFQATT and SNEGSKA (reference sequence). CDR3 sequence reads: CSASSNGYTF. CDR3 coding DNA: TGCAGTGCTAGTTCTAATGGCTACACCTTC.